The clone carrying this TCR beta chain was counted between two and nine times. The antigen is not known. Clones were read by immunoSEQ multiplex PCR, and TCRdb kept only the in-frame ones, dropping some. Among 980,000 or so clones listed, over 75% were seen once. These data are taken from a study of shared clonotypes between healthy human individuals. Study-level points and caveats: The small donor group covered limited genetic and exposure diversity.

The CDR3 runs 12 residues. CDR1 is SGHVS, CDR2 FNYEAQ, per germline. Between the trimmed V and J ends, which lost 4 bases and 10 bases, there was a span of 10 bases. The chain carries TRBV7-6 and TRBJ2-2; no definite D call. The clonotype was recovered from a man aged 18-30 years in good health. The sequencing input was memory CD4+ T cells sorted from blood. The subset was: CD45RA-negative fraction. CDR3 nucleotides: TGTGCCAGCAGCTCGTCGTTTGCGGAGCTGTTTTTT. This translates into CASSSSFAELFF.